This T cell receptor (beta chain) appears in the sequencing data of a study of cytomegalovirus exposure and HLA in healthy donors. A remark on this clone: Its target is unknown.

While unrecorded immune exposures were likely, the donors were nominally healthy when sampled. Study-level results: In a later analysis, TCR beta V- and J-gene trimming showed a link to a missense DCLRE1C variant. Clonal expansion was found to be greater in HLA-associated TCR beta chains than in equally common others in a later analysis. Analyses of presence/absence relied on an assumption of roughly uniform sequencing depth across donors.

CDR3 size: 15 residues. Unmatched junction bases numbered 9, after V lost 3 bases and J lost 8 bases. CDR1 WNHNN and CDR2 SYGVQD come from the germline V gene (reference sequence). It was with 60 Vbeta and 13 Jbeta primers that the PCR ran. Profiled with immunoSEQ multiplex PCR; TCRdb holds only in-frame clones, not every one. The table has approximately 190,000 clones, 81% seen once; the top ten hold 3% to 4.5%. This TCR was sampled from a man aged 45-60 years in good health and CMV-seronegative. The sequencing sample was made of PBMCs. The chain links TRBV10-1 to TRBJ2-1; 8 positions agree with TRBD2. The CDR3 loop reads CASSDGAGGRHEQFF. The CDR3 nucleotides read TGCGCCAGCAGTGACGGGGCGGGGGGCCGGCATGAGCAGTTCTTC.